A single T cell receptor beta chain is shown here with its context. Antigen unknown. The CDR3 sequence is 15 residues long. Germline loops: CDR1 ENHRY, CDR2 SYGVKD. The data originate from a study of T cell clusters in autoimmune cytopenias. In the study overall: Per sample, median TRB depth was around 51,000 reads, yielding a median roughly 2,000 distinct clonotypes. Broader study findings: A dominant lymphoma-associated repertoire apparently masked the cluster-lack signature in secondary cytopenia versus chronic lymphocytic leukemia.

Multiplex touch-down PCR amplified TRB using TRB-A and TRB-B pools in one tube. Following a re-call of the multiplex PCR reads, TCRdb has one entry per CDR3 protein and lacks DNA. Across about 5,600 distinct CDR3 sequences, the top ten clones capture 2.9% of the sample. Each sample's input was about 270 ng genomic DNA, some 40,000 genome equivalents. A further study also used this sample, focusing on T cell repertoires in aging, cancer and after chemotherapy. That source reports: Healthy donors lost TCR diversity with age mainly through richness, cancer patients through richness and evenness.

The sample was peripheral blood. The chain joins TRBV10-3 to TRBJ2-1; TCRdb returns TRBD1, unconfirmable since there is no DNA. The clonotype originates from a human donor in good health. CDR3 protein: CAIRTGTGAYNEQFF.